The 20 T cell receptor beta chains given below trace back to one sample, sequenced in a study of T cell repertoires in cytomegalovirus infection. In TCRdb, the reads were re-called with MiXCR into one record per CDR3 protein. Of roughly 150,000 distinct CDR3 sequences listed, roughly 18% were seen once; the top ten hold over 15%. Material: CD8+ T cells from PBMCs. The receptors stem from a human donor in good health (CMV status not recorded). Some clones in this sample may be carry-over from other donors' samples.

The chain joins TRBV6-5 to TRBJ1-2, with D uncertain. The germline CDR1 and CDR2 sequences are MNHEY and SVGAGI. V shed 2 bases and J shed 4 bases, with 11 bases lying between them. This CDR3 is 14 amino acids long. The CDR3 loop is CASSYQEGPYGYTF. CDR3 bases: TGTGCCAGCAGTTACCAAGAGGGCCCCTATGGCTACACCTTC.

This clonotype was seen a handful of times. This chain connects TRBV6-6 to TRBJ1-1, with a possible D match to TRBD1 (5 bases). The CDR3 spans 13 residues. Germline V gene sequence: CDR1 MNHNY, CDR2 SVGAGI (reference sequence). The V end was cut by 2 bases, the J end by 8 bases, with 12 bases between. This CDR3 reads CASSYDFGGEAFF. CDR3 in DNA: TGTGCCAGCAGTTACGATTTTGGGGGAGAAGCTTTCTTT.

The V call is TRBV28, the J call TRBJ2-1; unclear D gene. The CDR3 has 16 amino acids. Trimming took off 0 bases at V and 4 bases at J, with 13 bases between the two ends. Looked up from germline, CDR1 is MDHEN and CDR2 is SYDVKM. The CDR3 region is CASSLWSGASYNEQFF. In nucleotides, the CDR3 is TGTGCCAGCAGTTTATGGTCCGGAGCCTCTTACAATGAGCAGTTCTTC.

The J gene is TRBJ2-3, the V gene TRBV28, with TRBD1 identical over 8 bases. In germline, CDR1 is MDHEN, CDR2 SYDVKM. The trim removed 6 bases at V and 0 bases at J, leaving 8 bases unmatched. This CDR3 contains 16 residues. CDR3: CASRNYRGTSTDTQYF. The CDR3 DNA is TGTGCCAGCAGGAACTACAGGGGGACTAGCACAGATACGCAGTATTTT.

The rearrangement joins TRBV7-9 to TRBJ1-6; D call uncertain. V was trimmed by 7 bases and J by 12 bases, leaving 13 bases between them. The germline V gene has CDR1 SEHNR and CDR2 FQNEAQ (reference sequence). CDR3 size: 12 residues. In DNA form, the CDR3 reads TGTGCCAGCACCGGGTGGAAAGAACCCCTCCACTTT. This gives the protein CASTGWKEPLHF.

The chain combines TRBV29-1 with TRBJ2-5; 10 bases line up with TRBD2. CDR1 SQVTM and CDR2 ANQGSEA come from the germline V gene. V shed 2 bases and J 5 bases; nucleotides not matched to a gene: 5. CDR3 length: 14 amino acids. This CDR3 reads CSVEPGGLAETQYF. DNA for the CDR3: TGCAGCGTTGAACCCGGGGGACTAGCGGAGACCCAGTACTTC.

The CDR3 here is CSAIGTPRHDYEQYF. The CDR3 DNA sequence: TGCAGTGCTATTGGGACACCACGACACGACTACGAGCAGTACTTC. The chain recombines TRBV20-1 with TRBJ2-7; D perhaps matches TRBD1 (6 bases). There are 15 residues in the CDR3. V dropped 4 bases and J dropped 3 bases, with 19 bases sitting between them. Germline V CDR1 and CDR2: DFQATT, SNEGSKA (reference sequence).

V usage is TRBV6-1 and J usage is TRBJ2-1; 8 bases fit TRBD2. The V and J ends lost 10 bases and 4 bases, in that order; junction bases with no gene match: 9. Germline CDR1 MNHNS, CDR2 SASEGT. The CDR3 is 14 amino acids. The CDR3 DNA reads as TGTGCCACTATAAACGGGAGGGCATACAATGAGCAGTTCTTC. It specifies CATINGRAYNEQFF.

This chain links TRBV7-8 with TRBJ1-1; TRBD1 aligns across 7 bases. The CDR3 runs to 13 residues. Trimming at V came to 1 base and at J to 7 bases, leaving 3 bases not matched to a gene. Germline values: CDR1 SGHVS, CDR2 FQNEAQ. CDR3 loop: CASSLEQGNEAFF. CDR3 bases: TGTGCCAGCAGCTTAGAACAGGGGAATGAAGCTTTCTTT. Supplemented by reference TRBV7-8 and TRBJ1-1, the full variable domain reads GAGVSQSPRYKVAKRGQDVALRCDPISGHVSLFWYQQALGQGPEFLTYFQNEAQLDKSGLPSDRFFAERPEGSVSTLKIQRTQQEDSAVYLCASSLEQGNEAFFGQGTRLTVV.

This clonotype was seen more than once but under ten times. CDR3 DNA sequence: TGTGCCAGCAGCGTAAGTAGCGGCCGGTTTCTTCAAGAGACCCAGTACTTC. Translation: CASSVSSGRFLQETQYF. This chain links TRBV7-2 with TRBJ2-5, with D perhaps TRBD2 (6 bases). The CDR3 extends over 17 amino acids. Germline V gives CDR1 SGHTA, CDR2 FQGNSA. Trimming shortened V by 5 bases and J by 2 bases, and 21 bases separated the two germline ends.

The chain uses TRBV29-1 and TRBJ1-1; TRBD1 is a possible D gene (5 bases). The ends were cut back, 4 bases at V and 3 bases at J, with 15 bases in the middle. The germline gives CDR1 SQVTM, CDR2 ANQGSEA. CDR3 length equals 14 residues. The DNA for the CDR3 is TGCAGCGTTGGAAGACAGCCAAGGGACACTGAAGCTTTCTTT. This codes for CSVGRQPRDTEAFF.

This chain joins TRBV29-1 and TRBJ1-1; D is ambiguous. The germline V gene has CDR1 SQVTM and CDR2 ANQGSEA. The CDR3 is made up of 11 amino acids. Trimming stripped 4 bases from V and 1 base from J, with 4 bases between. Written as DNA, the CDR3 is TGCAGCGTTGGCACGAACACTGAAGCTTTCTTT. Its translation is CSVGTNTEAFF.

The CDR3 here is CASSLGPTHYGYTF. CDR3 sequence (DNA): TGTGCCAGCAGCTTAGGTCCTACGCACTATGGCTACACCTTC. This chain connects TRBV11-2 to TRBJ1-2, with unresolved D. This CDR3 is built from 14 residues. Germline lookup yields CDR1 SGHAT and CDR2 FQNNGV. V was pared by 1 base and J by 3 bases, with 9 bases between.

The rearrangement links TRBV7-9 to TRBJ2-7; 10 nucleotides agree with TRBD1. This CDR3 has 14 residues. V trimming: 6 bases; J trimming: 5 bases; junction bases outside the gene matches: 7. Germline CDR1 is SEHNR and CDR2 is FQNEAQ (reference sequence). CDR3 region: CASRGTGAVHEQYF. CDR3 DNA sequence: TGTGCCAGCAGGGGGACAGGGGCTGTCCACGAGCAGTACTTC.

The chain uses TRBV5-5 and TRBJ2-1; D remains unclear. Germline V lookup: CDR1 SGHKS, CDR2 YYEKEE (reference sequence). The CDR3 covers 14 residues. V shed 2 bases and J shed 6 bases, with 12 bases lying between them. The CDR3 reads CASSLEAPRNEQFF. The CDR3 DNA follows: TGTGCCAGCAGCTTAGAGGCTCCTCGCAATGAGCAGTTCTTC. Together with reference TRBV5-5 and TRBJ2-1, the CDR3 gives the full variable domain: DAGVTQSPTHLIKTRGQQVTLRCSPISGHKSVSWYQQVLGQGPQFIFQYYEKEERGRGNFPDRFSARQFPNYSSELNVNALLLGDSALYLCASSLEAPRNEQFFGPGTRLTVL.

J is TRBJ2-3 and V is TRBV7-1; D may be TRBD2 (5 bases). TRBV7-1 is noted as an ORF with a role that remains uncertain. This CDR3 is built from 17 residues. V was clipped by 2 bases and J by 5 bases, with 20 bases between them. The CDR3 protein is CASSSWGLGLRVDTQYF. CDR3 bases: TGTGCCAGCAGCTCATGGGGATTAGGACTTCGGGTAGATACGCAGTATTTT.

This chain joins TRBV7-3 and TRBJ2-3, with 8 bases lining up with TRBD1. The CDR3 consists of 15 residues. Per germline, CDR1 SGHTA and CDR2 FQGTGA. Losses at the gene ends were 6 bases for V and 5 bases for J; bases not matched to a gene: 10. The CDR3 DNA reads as TGTGCCAGCAGTTTTCAGGGGGCGCGGGAAGATACGCAGTATTTT. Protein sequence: CASSFQGAREDTQYF.

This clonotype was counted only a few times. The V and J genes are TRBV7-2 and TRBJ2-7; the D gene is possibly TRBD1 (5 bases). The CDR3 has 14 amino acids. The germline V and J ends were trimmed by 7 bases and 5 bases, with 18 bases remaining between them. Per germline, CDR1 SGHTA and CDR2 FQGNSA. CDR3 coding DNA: TGTGCCAGCACCTTGGCCAGGGTCGTCGACGAGCAGTACTTC. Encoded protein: CASTLARVVDEQYF.

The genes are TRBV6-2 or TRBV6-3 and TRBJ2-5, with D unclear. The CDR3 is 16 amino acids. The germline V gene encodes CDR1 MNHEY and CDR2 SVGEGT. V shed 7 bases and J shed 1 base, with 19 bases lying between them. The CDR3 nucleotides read TGTGCCAGCACCAAACCCTTGTCCGAGCCCCAAGAGACCCAGTACTTC. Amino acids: CASTKPLSEPQETQYF.

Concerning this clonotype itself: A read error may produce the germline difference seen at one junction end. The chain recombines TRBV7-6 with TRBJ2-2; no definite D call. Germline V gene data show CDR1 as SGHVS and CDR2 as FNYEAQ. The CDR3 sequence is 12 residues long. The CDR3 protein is CANSLTFGELFF. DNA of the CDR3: TGTGCCAACAGCTTAACCTTCGGGGAGCTGTTTTTT.